The rows below give T cell receptor beta chains drawn from one sample of a study of T cell responses to AZD1222 COVID-19 vaccine. Clones were sequenced by immunoSEQ multiplex PCR, and TCRdb holds only the in-frame ones, with some missing. The table lists tens of thousands of clones, around four fifths of them singletons, with about 20% in the top ten. This sample comprised peripheral blood, obtained on day 0 of AZD1222 vaccination. These receptors were obtained from an adult in good health. Both conserved end residues are part of each CDR3. The order of the fields is clone size, D gene, V gene, J gene, CDR3 length, CDR3 DNA, CDR3 protein. A D gene is named only where the DNA matches it firmly. Not every row has a clone size; where given, it reads once, few, many or a size class.

clone size: .
D gene: .
V gene: TRBV7-2
J gene: TRBJ1-1
CDR3 length: 14
CDR3 DNA: TGTGCCAGCAGCTTCCGGAAGGTTGACACTGAAGCTTTCTTT
CDR3 protein: CASSFRKVDTEAFF

clone size: .
D gene: .
V gene: TRBV4-1
J gene: TRBJ1-2
CDR3 length: 15
CDR3 DNA: TGCGCCAGCAGCCAAGCCGGGACGGGCAACTATGGCTACACCTTC
CDR3 protein: CASSQAGTGNYGYTF

clone size: few
D gene: .
V gene: TRBV7-2
J gene: TRBJ2-4
CDR3 length: 16
CDR3 DNA: TGTGCCAGCAGCTTAGTCGGCAGGCTAGCCAAAAACATTCAGTACTTC
CDR3 protein: CASSLVGRLAKNIQYF

clone size: .
D gene: .
V gene: TRBV27
J gene: TRBJ1-6
CDR3 length: 14
CDR3 DNA: TGTGCCAGCAGTTCGGGACGGTTTAATTCACCCCTCCACTTT
CDR3 protein: CASSSGRFNSPLHF

clone size: .
D gene: .
V gene: TRBV14
J gene: TRBJ1-1
CDR3 length: 15
CDR3 DNA: TGTGCCAGCAGCCAAGATTGGGGGCCTAACACTGAAGCTTTCTTT
CDR3 protein: CASSQDWGPNTEAFF

clone size: .
D gene: .
V gene: TRBV19
J gene: TRBJ1-1
CDR3 length: 14
CDR3 DNA: TGTGCCAGCAAAGACAGTATCGTGAACACTGAAGCTTTCTTT
CDR3 protein: CASKDSIVNTEAFF

clone size: .
D gene: TRBD1
V gene: TRBV19
J gene: TRBJ2-2
CDR3 length: 19
CDR3 DNA: TGTGCCAGTAGTTTTTCCCTTGGGACAGGGGTCGCGAACACCGGGGAGCTGTTTTTT
CDR3 protein: CASSFSLGTGVANTGELFF

clone size: .
D gene: .
V gene: TRBV29-1
J gene: TRBJ1-2
CDR3 length: 11
CDR3 DNA: TGCAGTGTCGGACAGCACTATGGCTACACCTTC
CDR3 protein: CSVGQHYGYTF

clone size: .
D gene: .
V gene: TRBV12-1
J gene: TRBJ1-6
CDR3 length: 20
CDR3 DNA: TGTGCCAGCAGCTCATATTACTTGGGACACCTAGAGGCCTATAATTCACCCCTCCACTTT
CDR3 protein: CASSSYYLGHLEAYNSPLHF

clone size: once
D gene: .
V gene: TRBV3-1/TRBV3-2
J gene: TRBJ2-7
CDR3 length: 13
CDR3 DNA: TGTGCCAGCAGCCCAGGCCCGTTCTACGAGCAGTACTTC
CDR3 protein: CASSPGPFYEQYF

clone size: .
D gene: .
V gene: TRBV10-1
J gene: TRBJ1-2
CDR3 length: 14
CDR3 DNA: TGCGCCAGCAGTGGGAGGGAAGGAGGTAGGGGCTACACCTTC
CDR3 protein: CASSGREGGRGYTF

clone size: few
D gene: TRBD2
V gene: TRBV7-9
J gene: TRBJ2-2
CDR3 length: 13
CDR3 DNA: TGTGCCACCTCTGGTTCGGGGGGCGGGGAGCTGTTTTTT
CDR3 protein: CATSGSGGGELFF

clone size: .
D gene: .
V gene: TRBV28
J gene: TRBJ1-1
CDR3 length: 13
CDR3 DNA: TGTGCCAGCCTTCTCGGTCAAAACACTGAAGCTTTCTTT
CDR3 protein: CASLLGQNTEAFF

clone size: few
D gene: TRBD1
V gene: TRBV7-2
J gene: TRBJ1-2
CDR3 length: 15
CDR3 DNA: TGTGCCAGCAGCCCCCGGCAGGGGGCAAACTATGGCTACACCTTC
CDR3 protein: CASSPRQGANYGYTF

clone size: .
D gene: .
V gene: TRBV27
J gene: TRBJ2-7
CDR3 length: 14
CDR3 DNA: TGTGCCAGCAGTTTCGGACGGGGGCACTACGAGCAGTACTTC
CDR3 protein: CASSFGRGHYEQYF

clone size: .
D gene: TRBD2
V gene: TRBV9
J gene: TRBJ2-1
CDR3 length: 18
CDR3 DNA: TGTGCCAGCAGCGCGGGACTAGCGGGACCGGGCTCCTACAATGAGCAGTTCTTC
CDR3 protein: CASSAGLAGPGSYNEQFF

clone size: .
D gene: .
V gene: TRBV19
J gene: TRBJ2-6
CDR3 length: 14
CDR3 DNA: TGTGCCAGTAGTCCGTACTTTGGGGCCAACGTCCTGACTTTC
CDR3 protein: CASSPYFGANVLTF

clone size: .
D gene: TRBD1
V gene: TRBV5-1
J gene: TRBJ2-2
CDR3 length: 14
CDR3 DNA: TGCGCCAGCAGAGGACAGGGGGACACCGGGGAGCTGTTTTTT
CDR3 protein: CASRGQGDTGELFF

clone size: .
D gene: .
V gene: TRBV6-5
J gene: TRBJ1-6
CDR3 length: 13
CDR3 DNA: TGTGCCGGGAGCGACAGGTATAATTCACCCCTCCACTTT
CDR3 protein: CAGSDRYNSPLHF

clone size: .
D gene: TRBD2
V gene: TRBV6-6
J gene: TRBJ2-1
CDR3 length: 16
CDR3 DNA: TGTGCCAGCATCACCAGTAGGACTAGCGGCTACAATGAGCAGTTCTTC
CDR3 protein: CASITSRTSGYNEQFF

clone size: .
D gene: .
V gene: TRBV10-3
J gene: TRBJ1-4
CDR3 length: 19
CDR3 DNA: TGTGCCATCAGTGATTATGTGGGGTTCCGGGAAGGAACTAATGAAAAACTGTTTTTT
CDR3 protein: CAISDYVGFREGTNEKLFF

clone size: .
D gene: .
V gene: TRBV4-3
J gene: TRBJ2-1
CDR3 length: 16
CDR3 DNA: TGCGCCAGCAGCCGAGGGACTTCCAGTACCTACAATGAGCAGTTCTTC
CDR3 protein: CASSRGTSSTYNEQFF

clone size: .
D gene: TRBD2
V gene: TRBV14
J gene: TRBJ2-7
CDR3 length: 16
CDR3 DNA: TGTGCCAGCAGCCCGCGGACTAGCGGGTTCTCCTACGAGCAGTACTTC
CDR3 protein: CASSPRTSGFSYEQYF

clone size: .
D gene: TRBD1
V gene: TRBV6-6
J gene: TRBJ1-1
CDR3 length: 15
CDR3 DNA: TGTGCCAGCAGTTCCCGGACAGGAAGGCACACTGAAGCTTTCTTT
CDR3 protein: CASSSRTGRHTEAFF

clone size: .
D gene: TRBD2
V gene: TRBV10-1
J gene: TRBJ2-2
CDR3 length: 16
CDR3 DNA: TGCGCCAGCCGGCCCCCGGGACTAGCTGACTCCGGGGAGCTGTTTTTT
CDR3 protein: CASRPPGLADSGELFF

clone size: .
D gene: .
V gene: TRBV6-5
J gene: TRBJ1-2
CDR3 length: 11
CDR3 DNA: TGTGCCAGCAGTTACAAAGGTGGCTACACCTTC
CDR3 protein: CASSYKGGYTF

clone size: .
D gene: .
V gene: TRBV19
J gene: TRBJ1-1
CDR3 length: 16
CDR3 DNA: TGTGCCAGTACCACGGGTATGAGGGCTGGGAACACTGAAGCTTTCTTT
CDR3 protein: CASTTGMRAGNTEAFF

clone size: .
D gene: TRBD2
V gene: TRBV2
J gene: TRBJ2-3
CDR3 length: 15
CDR3 DNA: TGTGCCAGCAGATTAGCGGGGGGAATCACAGATACGCAGTATTTT
CDR3 protein: CASRLAGGITDTQYF

clone size: .
D gene: .
V gene: TRBV4-2
J gene: TRBJ1-3
CDR3 length: 14
CDR3 DNA: TGTGCCAGCAGCCAAGGACAGACTGGAAACACCATATATTTT
CDR3 protein: CASSQGQTGNTIYF

clone size: .
D gene: TRBD1
V gene: TRBV19
J gene: TRBJ2-7
CDR3 length: 15
CDR3 DNA: TGTGCCAGTAGTATCGGGCGACAGGGGCCTAACGAGCAGTACTTC
CDR3 protein: CASSIGRQGPNEQYF

clone size: .
D gene: .
V gene: TRBV3-1/TRBV3-2
J gene: TRBJ1-2
CDR3 length: 13
CDR3 DNA: TGTGCCAGCAGCCGACAGCTTAACTATGGCTACACCTTC
CDR3 protein: CASSRQLNYGYTF

clone size: .
D gene: .
V gene: TRBV5-1
J gene: TRBJ1-2
CDR3 length: 13
CDR3 DNA: TGCGCCAGCAGCTTGACAGGTCGGGAAAGCTACACCTTC
CDR3 protein: CASSLTGRESYTF

clone size: .
D gene: .
V gene: TRBV7-9
J gene: TRBJ1-1
CDR3 length: 12
CDR3 DNA: TGTGCCAGCAGCTTAGCCTCAACTGAAGCTTTCTTT
CDR3 protein: CASSLASTEAFF

clone size: .
D gene: TRBD2
V gene: TRBV27
J gene: TRBJ2-7
CDR3 length: 14
CDR3 DNA: TGTGCCAGCAGGGACCGGGTAGCGGGCTACGAGCAGTACTTC
CDR3 protein: CASRDRVAGYEQYF

clone size: .
D gene: .
V gene: TRBV29-1
J gene: TRBJ2-7
CDR3 length: 13
CDR3 DNA: TGCAGCGTACACATTTCGGGGACTGCCGAGCAGTACTTC
CDR3 protein: CSVHISGTAEQYF

clone size: .
D gene: .
V gene: TRBV15
J gene: TRBJ2-7
CDR3 length: 14
CDR3 DNA: TGTGCCACCAGCAGAGAAGGGAGTGGATACGAGCAGTACTTC
CDR3 protein: CATSREGSGYEQYF

clone size: .
D gene: TRBD2
V gene: TRBV19
J gene: TRBJ2-7
CDR3 length: 15
CDR3 DNA: TGTGCCAGTAGCCTGACTAGCGGGGAAACCTACGAGCAGTACTTC
CDR3 protein: CASSLTSGETYEQYF

clone size: .
D gene: TRBD1
V gene: TRBV28
J gene: TRBJ1-2
CDR3 length: 15
CDR3 DNA: TGTGCCAGCATTAGATCAGGGGGCTTAAAGTATGGCTACACCTTC
CDR3 protein: CASIRSGGLKYGYTF